This T cell receptor (beta chain) stems from a study of control samples from healthy donors and cancer patients. Generated by immunoSEQ multiplex PCR, the TCRdb table keeps only in-frame clones and is missing some. Among 140,000 to 150,000 clones, about nine tenths were seen once, and the ten largest hold roughly 3.1%. V lost 1 base to trimming and J lost 8 bases; unmatched junction nucleotides: 4. The CDR3 spans 14 residues. Germline V gene lookup returns CDR1 SGHNT and CDR2 YYREEE (reference sequence). The chain combines TRBV5-4 with TRBJ2-1; 9 bases map to TRBD1. Sequences were obtained from blood. The source of this sequence is a man aged 25-45 years in good health. CDR3 amino acids: CASSLPGQGHEQFF. The CDR3 DNA reads TGTGCCAGCAGCTTGCCGGGACAGGGACATGAGCAGTTCTTC.